This T cell receptor beta chain was identified in a study of T cells after posttransplantation cyclophosphamide (dated by TCRdb to the mid-2010s). Turning to the overall study: The study tracked T cell repertoire reconstitution by TRB sequencing after myeloablative bone marrow transplantation using posttransplantation cyclophosphamide as GVHD prophylaxis. Samples from about 37 PTCy-treated patients and 15 to 20 related bone marrow donors of those patients were subjected to antigen receptor sequencing. Blood from every one of the 30 to 40 PTCy patients who had 1-year posttransplant specimens underwent TRB sequencing. TRB sequencing was also done on up to about 3 additional blood samples from 2 to 5.2 years after transplant in 3 patients, and on pretransplant blood from several patients. Because TRA and TRB clonality were tightly correlated in nine or ten samples, subsequent TCR analyses were focused on TRB only. Public TRB sequences were checked against a database of over 3,500 sequences associated with responses to pathogens, tumor antigens, self-antigens and alloantigens. What the study reported, not specific to this receptor: Across 40 to 55 patients, TRB clonality was highly associated with recipient CMV seropositivity and CMV reactivation, and diversity in PTCy patients was similar to diversity in CNI/methotrexate controls. At 1-2 months, donor-recipient similarity was low but rose over the first year, and the later blood repertoires were often dominated by donor CD8+ memory clones. The TRB repertoires of T cells infiltrating skin or the GI tract showed only limited overlap with the TRB repertoires found in blood.

TRB sequencing was run on genomic DNA with either the immunoSEQ assay at survey resolution or the hsTCRB kit. Under the source paper's analysis protocol: The immunoSEQ software was used for initial read processing, and the LymphoSeq R package was used for repertoire analyses. Clonality was calculated as 1 minus normalized Shannon entropy, and the Gini coefficient was also calculated for each TRB dataset. Phenotypes of unsorted samples were inferred by mapping TRB sequences from sorted subsets of the recipient or donor onto the same recipient's unsorted samples. Imported from immuneACCESS, the table was reduced by TCRdb to in-frame sequences with V and J called. These copies leave out some clones; in studies compared against another copy, an unresolved V gene accounts for under half, and the cause of the remainder is not known. V and J calls and clone size come straight from that table; D and trimming were deduced from the DNA. The table gives 30,000 to 40,000 clones for this sample, with none occurring only once. The top ten constitute 2.5% of the sample.

Related bone marrow donors provided peripheral blood samples on the day of marrow donation. Peripheral blood and bone marrow mononuclear cells were isolated by Ficoll-Hypaque density centrifugation and were cryopreserved. This clone was detected many times. Its antigen has not been determined. No per-base quality is available; no much larger clone lies one base away. Inclusive of the bounding cysteine and phenylalanine, the CDR3 is 14 residues long. Kept here is only the CDR3 DNA, which spans 42 bases and is read in frame from base 1. V trim: 7 bases; J trim: 3 bases; unmatched bases: 4. CDR1 SGHAT and CDR2 FQNNGV are derived from the germline V gene.

The origin of this receptor is a man aged 45 to 65 in good health, CMV-negative, and a related stem cell transplant donor. The specimen was PBMCs. The chain joins TRBV11-2 to TRBJ2-1; 9 junctional bases match TRBD2. CDR3 loop: CASTYSGSYNEQFF. The nucleotides read TGTGCCAGCACCTATAGCGGGAGCTACAATGAGCAGTTCTTC.